The 17 T cell receptor beta chains reported below all come from one sample, sequenced in a study of T cell changes during pregnancy in multiple sclerosis. Sequencing used immunoSEQ multiplex PCR; TCRdb keeps in-frame clones, though not all of them. The sample holds roughly 56,000 clones, roughly 86% seen once. Source: peripheral blood, taken in the first trimester of pregnancy. The origin of the receptors is a female donor with multiple sclerosis, enrolled in a pregnancy study.

J is TRBJ2-1 and V is TRBV28; 15 bases are shared with TRBD2. The CDR3 is 17 amino acids. The ends lost 6 bases at V and 5 bases at J; junction bases unmatched: 8. From germline, CDR1 is MDHEN and CDR2 SYDVKM. The CDR3 is CASSPLGLAGGNNEQFF. The DNA of the CDR3 is TGTGCCAGCAGCCCCCTCGGACTAGCGGGAGGGAACAATGAGCAGTTCTTC.

The chain carries TRBV5-1 and TRBJ2-7; 10 bases match TRBD1. The length of the CDR3 is 15 residues. V shed 3 bases, J shed 4 bases, and the junction held 7 bases outside the gene matches. Per germline, CDR1 SGHRS and CDR2 YFSETQ. The CDR3 coding sequence is TGCGCCAGCAGCTCAACCGGGACAGGGGCATACGAGCAGTACTTC. Protein sequence: CASSSTGTGAYEQYF. The full variable domain, with the rest looked up from reference TRBV5-1 and TRBJ2-7, is KAGVTQTPRYLIKTRGQQVTLSCSPISGHRSVSWYQQTPGQGLQFLFEYFSETQRNKGNFPGRFSGRQFSNSRSEMNVSTLELGDSALYLCASSSTGTGAYEQYFGPGTRLTVT.

The chain is built from TRBV7-9 and TRBJ2-7; possibly TRBD2 for D (5 bases). Germline CDR1 SEHNR, CDR2 FQNEAQ (reference sequence). The length of the CDR3 is 12 residues. Between the trimmed V and J ends, which lost 7 bases and 6 bases, there was a span of 13 bases. DNA of the CDR3: TGTGCCAGCAACGACGGACGGGGCGAGCAGTACTTC. Translated, it gives CASNDGRGEQYF.

V gene TRBV7-3 combines with J gene TRBJ2-5; a weak D match, TRBD1 (6 bases). This CDR3 contains 15 residues. Germline CDR1 SGHTA, CDR2 FQGTGA. Trimming cost V 4 bases and J 2 bases, with 14 bases left between them. The CDR3 sequence is CASSSNPGQQETQYF. DNA for the CDR3: TGTGCCAGCAGCTCCAACCCGGGACAACAAGAGACCCAGTACTTC.

With respect to this clone: The junction and the germline gene differ at one end; a read error may be behind it. The J gene is TRBJ1-2, the V gene TRBV28; 10 positions agree with TRBD1. The length of the CDR3 is 11 residues. Germline CDR1 reads MDHEN; CDR2 reads SYDVKM. The CDR3 bases are TGTGCCAGCAGTTCCGACAGGGGGCTCTCCTTC. It is translated as CASSSDRGLSF.

The chain employs TRBV10-3 and TRBJ2-1, with 12 bases lining up with TRBD2. The germline V gene has CDR1 ENHRY and CDR2 SYGVKD. The length of the CDR3 is 18 residues. Trimming removed 2 bases from V and 5 bases from J; junction bases left unmatched: 10. In DNA form, the CDR3 reads TGTGCCATCAGTGAGGGACTAGCGGGGCCAGTTCCCAACAATGAGCAGTTCTTC. Amino acid sequence: CAISEGLAGPVPNNEQFF.

This chain links TRBV30 with TRBJ1-4; 7 nucleotides match TRBD1. Germline V gives CDR1 GTSNPN, CDR2 SVGIG (reference sequence). The ends lost 1 base at V and 3 bases at J; junction bases unmatched: 5. The CDR3 runs 15 residues. The CDR3 region has the DNA TGTGCCTGGAGTGCCCAGACAGGGTCTAATGAAAAACTGTTTTTT. Translation gives CAWSAQTGSNEKLFF.

The V call is TRBV4-3, the J call TRBJ1-2; D gene ambiguous. From germline, CDR1 is LGHNA and CDR2 YSLEER. The V end lost 1 base, the J end lost 0 bases, and 9 bases lay between the germline ends. This CDR3 has 15 residues. The CDR3, as DNA: TGCGCCAGCAGCCAAGTAAATGCAGCTAACTATGGCTACACCTTC. This gives the protein CASSQVNAANYGYTF.

The CDR3 sequence: CASSQGRQGSGNIQYF. In DNA form, the CDR3 reads TGCGCCAGCAGCCAAGGCCGACAGGGGTCGGGAAACATTCAGTACTTC. V and J are TRBV5-1 and TRBJ2-4; the match to TRBD1 covers 8 bases. Trimming at V came to 4 bases and at J to 6 bases, leaving 12 bases not matched to a gene. CDR1 and CDR2 from the germline V gene are SGHRS and YFSETQ. This CDR3 has 16 residues.

This rearrangement joins TRBV5-5 to TRBJ2-2; possibly TRBD1 for D (6 bases). V was trimmed by 4 bases and J by 7 bases, leaving 14 bases between them. Germline CDR1 reads SGHKS; CDR2 reads YYEKEE (reference sequence). The CDR3 runs 14 residues. CDR3 region: CASSIPRGGGELFF. The CDR3 nucleotides read TGTGCCAGCAGCATACCCAGGGGCGGCGGGGAGCTGTTTTTT.

The rearrangement links TRBV5-1 to TRBJ2-2, with 7 bases aligning to TRBD2. The CDR3 has 16 residues. V trimming: 0 bases; J trimming: 0 bases; junction bases outside the gene matches: 2. Germline CDR1 SGHRS, CDR2 YFSETQ. CDR3 DNA sequence: TGCGCCAGCAGCTTGGGGCTAGCGGCGAACACCGGGGAGCTGTTTTTT. It is translated as CASSLGLAANTGELFF.

The V and J genes are TRBV18 and TRBJ1-5; the match to TRBD1 covers 10 bases. The CDR3 extends over 16 amino acids. CDR1 is KGHSH, CDR2 LQKENI, per germline. Trimming took 3 bases from V and 7 from J; bases not matched to a gene: 9. The chain's CDR3 is CASSPTFDRGRQPQHF. CDR3 coding DNA: TGTGCCAGCTCACCTACCTTTGACAGGGGGCGCCAGCCCCAGCATTTT.

In its sample, this clone was seen a few times. The J gene is TRBJ1-5, the V gene TRBV2; 7 bases are a match to TRBD1. This CDR3 is built from 14 residues. Germline loops: CDR1 SNHLY, CDR2 FYNNEI. V lost 3 bases to trimming and J lost 2 bases; unmatched junction nucleotides: 1. The CDR3 DNA reads TGTGCCAGCAGTGACCAGGGGGGCAATCAGCCCCAGCATTTT. Its translation is CASSDQGGNQPQHF.

This clone is a singleton in its sample. The J gene is TRBJ2-7, the V gene TRBV28; TRBD1 agrees at 9 bases. Looked up from germline, CDR1 is MDHEN and CDR2 is SYDVKM. The CDR3 extends over 14 amino acids. J gave up 4 bases and V 5 bases, and 6 bases lay outside the gene matches. CDR3 in amino acids: CASSKPGQGYEQYF. CDR3 nucleotide sequence: TGTGCCAGCAGTAAACCGGGACAGGGTTACGAGCAGTACTTC. Supplemented by reference TRBV28 and TRBJ2-7, the full variable domain reads DVKVTQSSRYLVKRTGEKVFLECVQDMDHENMFWYRQDPGLGLRLIYFSYDVKMKEKGDIPEGYSVSREKKERFSLILESASTNQTSMYLCASSKPGQGYEQYFGPGTRLTVT.

This clone has only a few counts. The gene calls are TRBV7-9 and TRBJ2-7, with a weak D call TRBD1 (5 bases). In germline, CDR1 is SEHNR, CDR2 FQNEAQ (reference sequence). This CDR3 comprises 14 residues. Trimming cost V 2 bases and J 2 bases, with 10 bases left between them. The CDR3 DNA sequence: TGTGCCAGCAGCTTAACAGGACCACCCTACGAGCAGTACTTC. The encoded protein is CASSLTGPPYEQYF.

The table lists this clone with a count of one. The V and J genes are TRBV11-3 and TRBJ2-5, with D perhaps TRBD2 (5 bases). Trimming pared 1 base from V and 5 bases from J, leaving 14 bases between. The CDR3 has 15 residues. CDR1 and CDR2 (germline): SGHNT, YENEEA. CDR3 sequence (DNA): TGTGCCAGCAGCTTAGGCCCCGGGGATGGGGAGACCCAGTACTTC. Translating it yields CASSLGPGDGETQYF.

The rearrangement joins TRBV15 to TRBJ2-7, with D tentatively TRBD1 (5 bases). CDR1 LNHNV and CDR2 YYDKDF come from the germline V gene (reference sequence). The ends were cut back, 4 bases at V and 5 bases at J, with 18 bases in the middle. CDR3 size: 15 residues. In DNA form, the CDR3 reads TGTGCCACCAGCATAAGGGCTAGTCAGGACAACGAGCAGTACTTC. Its translation is CATSIRASQDNEQYF.